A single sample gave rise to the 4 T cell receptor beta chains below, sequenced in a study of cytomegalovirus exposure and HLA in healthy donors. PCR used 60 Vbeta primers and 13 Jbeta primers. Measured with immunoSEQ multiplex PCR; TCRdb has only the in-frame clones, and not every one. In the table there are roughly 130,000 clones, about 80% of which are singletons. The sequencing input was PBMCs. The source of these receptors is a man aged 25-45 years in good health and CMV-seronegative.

The CDR3 region has the DNA TGTGCCAGCAGCTTCGACAGGGACACAGGCGGGGAGCTGTTTTTT. It encodes CASSFDRDTGGELFF. The rearrangement links TRBV5-6 to TRBJ2-2, with 7 bases lining up with TRBD1. CDR1 and CDR2 (germline): SGHDT, YYEEEE. The V segment lost 2 bases and the J segment 7 bases; nucleotides outside the gene matches: 8. The CDR3 loop spans 15 amino acids.

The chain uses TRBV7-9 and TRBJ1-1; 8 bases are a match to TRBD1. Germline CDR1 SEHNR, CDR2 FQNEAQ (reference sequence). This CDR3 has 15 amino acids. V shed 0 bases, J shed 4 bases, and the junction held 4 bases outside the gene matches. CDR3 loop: CASSLAQGAGTEAFF. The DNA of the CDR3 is TGTGCCAGCAGCTTAGCCCAGGGGGCGGGCACTGAAGCTTTCTTT.

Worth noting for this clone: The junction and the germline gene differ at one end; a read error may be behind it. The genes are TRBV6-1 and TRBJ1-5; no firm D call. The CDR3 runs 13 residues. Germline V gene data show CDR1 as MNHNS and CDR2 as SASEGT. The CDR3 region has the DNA TGTGCCAGCAGGGAAGATACAGTCCTACCCCAGCATTTT. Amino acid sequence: CASREDTVLPQHF.

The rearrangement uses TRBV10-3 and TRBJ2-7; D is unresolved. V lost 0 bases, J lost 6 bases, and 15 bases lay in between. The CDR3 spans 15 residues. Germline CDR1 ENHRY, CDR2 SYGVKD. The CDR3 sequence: CAISESVSALGEQYF. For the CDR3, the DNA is TGTGCCATCAGTGAGTCCGTTTCCGCCCTCGGCGAGCAGTACTTC.